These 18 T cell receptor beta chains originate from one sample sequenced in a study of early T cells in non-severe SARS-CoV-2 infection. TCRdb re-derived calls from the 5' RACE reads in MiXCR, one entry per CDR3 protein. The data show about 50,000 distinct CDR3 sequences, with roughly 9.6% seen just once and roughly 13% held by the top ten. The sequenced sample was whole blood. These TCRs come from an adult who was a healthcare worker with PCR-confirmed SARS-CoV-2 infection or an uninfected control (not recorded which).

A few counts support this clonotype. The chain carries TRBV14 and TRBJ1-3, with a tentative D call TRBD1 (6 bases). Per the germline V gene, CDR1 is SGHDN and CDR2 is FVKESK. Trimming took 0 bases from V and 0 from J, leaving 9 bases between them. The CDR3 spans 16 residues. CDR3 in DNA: TGTGCCAGCAGCCAAGAACGGGGGCCCTCTGGAAACACCATATATTTT. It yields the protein CASSQERGPSGNTIYF.

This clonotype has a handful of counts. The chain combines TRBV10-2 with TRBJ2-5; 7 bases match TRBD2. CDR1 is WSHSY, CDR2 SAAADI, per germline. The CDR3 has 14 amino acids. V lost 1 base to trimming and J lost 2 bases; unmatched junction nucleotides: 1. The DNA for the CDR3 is TGCGCCAGCAGTGAGTTCGGGGGGCAAGAGACCCAGTACTTC. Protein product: CASSEFGGQETQYF.

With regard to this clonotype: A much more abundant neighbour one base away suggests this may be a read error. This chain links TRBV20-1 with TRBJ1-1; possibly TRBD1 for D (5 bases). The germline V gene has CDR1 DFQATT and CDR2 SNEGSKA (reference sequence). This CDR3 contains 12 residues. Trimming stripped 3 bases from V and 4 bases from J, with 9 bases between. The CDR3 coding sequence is TGCAGTGCTAGTTTCAGGGTCACTGAAGCTTTCTTT. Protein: CSASFRVTEAFF.

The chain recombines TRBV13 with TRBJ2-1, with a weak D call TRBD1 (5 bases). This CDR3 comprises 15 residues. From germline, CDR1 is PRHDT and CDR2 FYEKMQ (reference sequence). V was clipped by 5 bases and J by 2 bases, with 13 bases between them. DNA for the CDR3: TGTGCCAGCAGCCCAGGGATACCCCCCTACAATGAGCAGTTCTTC. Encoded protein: CASSPGIPPYNEQFF.

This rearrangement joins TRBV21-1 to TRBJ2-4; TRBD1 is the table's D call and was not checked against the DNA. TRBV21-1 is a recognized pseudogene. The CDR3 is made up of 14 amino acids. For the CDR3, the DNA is TGTGCCGCCGCGGGGGGGCTAGCCAAAAACATTCAGAACTTC. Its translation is CAAAGGLAKNIQNF.

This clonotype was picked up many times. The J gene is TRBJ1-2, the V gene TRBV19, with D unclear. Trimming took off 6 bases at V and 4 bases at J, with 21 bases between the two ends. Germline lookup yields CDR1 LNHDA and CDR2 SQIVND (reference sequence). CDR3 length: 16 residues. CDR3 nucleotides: TGTGCCAGTAGAACCCGCGGCAGTCTTTTTGCCTATGGCTACACCTTC. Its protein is CASRTRGSLFAYGYTF.

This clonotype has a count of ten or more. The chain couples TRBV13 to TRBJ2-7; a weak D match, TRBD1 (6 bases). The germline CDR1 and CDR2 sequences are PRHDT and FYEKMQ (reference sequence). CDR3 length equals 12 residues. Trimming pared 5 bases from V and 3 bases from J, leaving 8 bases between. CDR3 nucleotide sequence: TGTGCCAGCAGCATCAGGGGCTACGAGCAGTACTTC. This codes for CASSIRGYEQYF.

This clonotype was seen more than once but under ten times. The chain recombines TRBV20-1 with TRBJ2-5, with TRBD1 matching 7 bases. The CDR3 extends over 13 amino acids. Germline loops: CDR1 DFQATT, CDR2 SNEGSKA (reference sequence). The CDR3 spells CSRRGIWEETQYF. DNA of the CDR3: TGCAGCCGCAGGGGGATATGGGAAGAGACCCAGTACTTC.

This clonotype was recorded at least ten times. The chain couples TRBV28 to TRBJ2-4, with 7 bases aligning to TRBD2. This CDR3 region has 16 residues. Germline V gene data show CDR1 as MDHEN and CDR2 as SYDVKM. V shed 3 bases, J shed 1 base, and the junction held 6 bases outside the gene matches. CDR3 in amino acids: CASSFRRELAKNIQYF. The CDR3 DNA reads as TGTGCCAGCAGTTTCCGGCGGGAGCTCGCCAAAAACATTCAGTACTTC.

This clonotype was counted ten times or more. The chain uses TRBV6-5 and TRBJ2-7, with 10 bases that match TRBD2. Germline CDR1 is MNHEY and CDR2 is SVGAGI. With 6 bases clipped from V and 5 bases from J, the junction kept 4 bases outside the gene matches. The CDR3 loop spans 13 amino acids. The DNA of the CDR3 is TGTGCCAGCAGAATAGCGGGAGGAGACGAGCAGTACTTC. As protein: CASRIAGGDEQYF.

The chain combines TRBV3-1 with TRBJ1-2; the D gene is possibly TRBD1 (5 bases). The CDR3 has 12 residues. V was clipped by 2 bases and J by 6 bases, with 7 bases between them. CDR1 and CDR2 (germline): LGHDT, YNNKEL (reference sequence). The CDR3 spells CASSQPGDGYTF. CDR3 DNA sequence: TGTGCCAGCAGCCAACCGGGGGATGGCTACACCTTC. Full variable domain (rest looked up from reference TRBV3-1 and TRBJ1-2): DTAVSQTPKYLVTQMGNDKSIKCEQNLGHDTMYWYKQDSKKFLKIMFSYNNKELIINETVPNRFSPKSPDKAHLNLHINSLELGDSAVYFCASSQPGDGYTFGSGTRLTVV.

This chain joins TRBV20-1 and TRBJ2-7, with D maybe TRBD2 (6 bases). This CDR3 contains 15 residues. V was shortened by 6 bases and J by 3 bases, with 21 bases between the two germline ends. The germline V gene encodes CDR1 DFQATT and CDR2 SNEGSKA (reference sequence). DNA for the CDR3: TGCAGTGCCAACGGAGGCGGGACGGGGGACTACGAGCAGTACTTC. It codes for CSANGGGTGDYEQYF.

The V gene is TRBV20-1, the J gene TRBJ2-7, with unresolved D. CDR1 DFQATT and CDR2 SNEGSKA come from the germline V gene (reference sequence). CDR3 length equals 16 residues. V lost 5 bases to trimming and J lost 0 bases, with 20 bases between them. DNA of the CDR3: TGCAGTGCTCCGGTTTCCCAGGTGCGAAGCTCCTACGAGCAGTACTTC. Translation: CSAPVSQVRSSYEQYF.

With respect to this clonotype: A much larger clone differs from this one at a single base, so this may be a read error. The CDR3: CSARTGDTELFF. DNA for the CDR3: TGCAGCGCTAGGACAGGCGACACGGAACTGTTTTTT. The V and J genes are TRBV29-1 and TRBJ1-4; 7 bases map to TRBD1. V shed 7 bases, J shed 12 bases, and the junction held 11 bases outside the gene matches. The CDR3 has 12 amino acids. Germline assignment: CDR1 SQVTM and CDR2 ANQGSEA.

The CDR3, as DNA: TGTGCCACCAGTGACCCTAAGGGGGCAACCTACGAGCAGTACTTC. It is translated as CATSDPKGATYEQYF. The V and J genes are TRBV24-1 and TRBJ2-7, with 7 bases aligning to TRBD1. The ends lost 4 bases at V and 2 bases at J; junction bases unmatched: 7. The germline V gene encodes CDR1 KGHDR and CDR2 SFDVKD. The length of the CDR3 is 15 residues.

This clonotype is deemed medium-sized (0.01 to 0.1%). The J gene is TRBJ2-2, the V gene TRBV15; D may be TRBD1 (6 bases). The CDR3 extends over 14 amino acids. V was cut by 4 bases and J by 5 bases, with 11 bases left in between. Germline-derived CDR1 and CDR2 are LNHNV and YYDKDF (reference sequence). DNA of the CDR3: TGTGCCACCAGCATATACAGGGAAACCGGGGAGCTGTTTTTT. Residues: CATSIYRETGELFF.

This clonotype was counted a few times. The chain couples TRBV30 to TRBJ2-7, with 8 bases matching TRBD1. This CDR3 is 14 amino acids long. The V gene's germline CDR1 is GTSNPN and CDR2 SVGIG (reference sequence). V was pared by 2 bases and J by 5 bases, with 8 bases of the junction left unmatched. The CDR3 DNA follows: TGTGCCTGGAGTTTTGATTTACAGGGGGACGAGCAGTACTTC. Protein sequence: CAWSFDLQGDEQYF.

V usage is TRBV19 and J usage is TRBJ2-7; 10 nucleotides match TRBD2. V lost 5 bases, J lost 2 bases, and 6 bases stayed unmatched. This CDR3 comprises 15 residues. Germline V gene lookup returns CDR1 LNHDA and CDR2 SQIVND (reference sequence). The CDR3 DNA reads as TGTGCCAGTAGTGTTAGCGGGGGGCAGACCTACGAGCAGTACTTC. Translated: CASSVSGGQTYEQYF.